This entry lists 15 T cell receptor beta chains sequenced from one sample in a study of cytomegalovirus exposure and HLA in healthy donors. Primers for the PCR totalled 60 Vbeta and 13 Jbeta. The table came from immunoSEQ multiplex PCR; TCRdb's copy has only in-frame clones and leaves some out. The table lists about 190,000 clones, over 70% of them singletons. The sample taken for sequencing was PBMCs. All receptors come from a boy between 2 and 10 years old in good health and CMV-seronegative.

The chain links TRBV6-5 to TRBJ2-5; 7 nucleotides line up with TRBD1. Unmatched junction bases numbered 6, after V lost 6 bases and J lost 5 bases. Germline CDR1 MNHEY, CDR2 SVGAGI. This CDR3 region has 13 residues. The CDR3 loop is CASSPDRAETQYF. CDR3 nucleotides: TGTGCCAGCAGCCCAGACAGGGCTGAGACCCAGTACTTC.

The chain couples TRBV9 to TRBJ1-1; 7 bases map to TRBD1. The CDR3 has 15 residues. V was pared by 0 bases and J by 4 bases, with 6 bases of the junction left unmatched. Germline V gene lookup returns CDR1 SGDLS and CDR2 YYNGEE. Here the CDR3 DNA reads TGTGCCAGCAGCGTAGGCGCAGGGGGGAGCACTGAAGCTTTCTTT. Translating gives CASSVGAGGSTEAFF.

V and J are TRBV19 and TRBJ2-7; perhaps TRBD2 as D (6 bases). Germline V CDR1 and CDR2: LNHDA, SQIVND (reference sequence). This CDR3 is 14 amino acids long. Trimming removed 0 bases at V and 2 bases at J, with 8 bases between. The CDR3 here is CASSIEGGAYEQYF. The CDR3 bases are TGTGCCAGTAGTATAGAAGGAGGGGCCTACGAGCAGTACTTC.

This sequence joins TRBV4-3 and TRBJ2-3; 10 nucleotides align to TRBD2. The germline V gene encodes CDR1 LGHNA and CDR2 YSLEER. This CDR3 has 18 residues. V lost 0 bases, J lost 2 bases, and 8 bases stayed unmatched. The CDR3 nucleotides are TGCGCCAGCAGCCAAGATAACCCCGGACTAGCGGACACAGATACGCAGTATTTT. It is translated as CASSQDNPGLADTDTQYF.

The chain recombines TRBV29-1 with TRBJ1-2; 10 nucleotides align to TRBD1. Per germline, CDR1 SQVTM and CDR2 ANQGSEA. The V and J ends lost 3 bases and 6 bases, in that order; junction bases with no gene match: 4. The CDR3 loop spans 13 amino acids. For the CDR3, the DNA is TGCAGCGTTGAGAGACAGGGGGCAGATGGCTACACCTTC. Translating gives CSVERQGADGYTF.

The rearrangement links TRBV5-1 to TRBJ2-5, with 13 bases matching TRBD2. The germline CDR1 and CDR2 sequences are SGHRS and YFSETQ. The CDR3 has 16 residues. V lost 4 bases and J lost 4; bases outside the gene matches: 7. The CDR3, as DNA: TGCGCCAGCAGCGTCGGACTAGCGGGGGCCGGAGAGACCCAGTACTTC. Its translation is CASSVGLAGAGETQYF.

The table lists this clone with a few counts. This chain connects TRBV21-1 to TRBJ2-7; the listed D gene, TRBD2, was not tested against the DNA. TRBV21-1 is termed a pseudogene. The CDR3 runs to 17 residues. DNA of the CDR3: TGTGCCAGCAGCAAAGGGACTAGCGGGAGGCAATCCTACGAGCAGTACTTC. Its translation is CASSKGTSGRQSYEQYF.

This chain links TRBV6-6 with TRBJ1-2; 11 bases align to TRBD1. The length of the CDR3 is 16 residues. Losses at the gene ends were 7 bases for V and 2 bases for J; bases not matched to a gene: 9. Germline CDR1 MNHNY, CDR2 SVGAGI (reference sequence). Here the CDR3 reads CASTPGQGVSNYGYTF. In nucleotides, the CDR3 is TGTGCCAGCACACCGGGACAGGGGGTATCAAACTATGGCTACACCTTC.

This sequence joins TRBV5-1 and TRBJ2-7, with D possibly matching TRBD1 (5 bases). CDR1 SGHRS and CDR2 YFSETQ come from the germline V gene. There are 13 residues in the CDR3. V shed 0 bases and J shed 6 bases, with 10 bases lying between them. CDR3 sequence reads: CASSLAGRAEQYF. CDR3 coding DNA: TGCGCCAGCAGCTTGGCCGGCAGGGCCGAGCAGTACTTC.

This chain uses TRBV4-3 with TRBJ2-3; 10 nucleotides line up with TRBD1. Germline V gene sequence: CDR1 LGHNA, CDR2 YSLEER. V was clipped by 2 bases and J by 6 bases; unmatched bases: 11. This CDR3 contains 17 residues. The CDR3 nucleotides are TGCGCCAGCAGCCAATCAAGGGGGACAGGGGTCGGGGATACGCAGTATTTT. Translating it yields CASSQSRGTGVGDTQYF.

The chain joins TRBV30 to TRBJ1-5; no clear D. The CDR3 length is 14 residues. Per germline, CDR1 GTSNPN and CDR2 SVGIG (reference sequence). V dropped 0 bases and J dropped 3 bases, with 9 bases sitting between them. For the CDR3, the DNA is TGTGCCTGGAGTGTGTCCAGGTTCAATCAGCCCCAGCATTTT. This gives the protein CAWSVSRFNQPQHF.

The chain is built from TRBV29-1 and TRBJ2-1; TRBD2 matches 11 bases. Germline CDR1 reads SQVTM; CDR2 reads ANQGSEA. The CDR3 loop spans 14 amino acids. With 5 bases clipped from V and 8 bases from J, the junction kept 8 bases outside the gene matches. CDR3 nucleotide sequence: TGCAGCGTTTCCCCGACTAGCGGGAACCATGAGCAGTTCTTC. This gives the protein CSVSPTSGNHEQFF.

The chain is built from TRBV29-1 and TRBJ2-1; TRBD2 is a possible D gene (8 bases). Germline CDR1 SQVTM, CDR2 ANQGSEA. Trimming removed 6 bases at V and 5 bases at J, with 17 bases between. This CDR3 is 14 amino acids long. The CDR3 here is CSVGGSGTDNEQFF. The CDR3 nucleotides read TGCAGCGTGGGAGGTAGCGGGACAGACAATGAGCAGTTCTTC.

The CDR3 protein is CASSLSGTGDNYGYTF. The CDR3 nucleotides are TGTGCCAGCAGCTTATCTGGGACAGGGGACAACTATGGCTACACCTTC. The chain couples TRBV7-9 to TRBJ1-2; TRBD1 matches 10 bases. Looked up from germline, CDR1 is SEHNR and CDR2 is FQNEAQ (reference sequence). The CDR3 spans 16 residues. V was clipped by 2 bases and J by 2 bases; unmatched bases: 5.

This clone was recorded once. This chain joins TRBV11-3 and TRBJ2-2; 8 nucleotides line up with TRBD2. Germline V CDR1 and CDR2: SGHNT, YENEEA. V lost 1 base, J lost 3 bases, and 7 bases stayed unmatched. The CDR3 runs to 17 residues. The CDR3 coding sequence is TGTGCCAGCAGCTTAGGGGCATTAGCGGGACACACCGGGGAGCTGTTTTTT. Amino acids: CASSLGALAGHTGELFF.